Sequencing of this T cell receptor (beta chain) was carried out in a study of cytomegalovirus exposure and HLA in healthy donors. Primers for the PCR totalled 60 Vbeta and 13 Jbeta. Produced via immunoSEQ multiplex PCR; TCRdb's table is partial and in-frame only. The sample has around 170,000 clones, 82% seen once; the top ten hold more than 1.5%. Comment on this clone: Its target is unknown.

General study points: Sequences of the TCR beta chain were said to predict the HLA-A and HLA-B alleles of most subjects accurately. Later analysis identified around 15,000 TCR beta sequences associated with HLA alleles, using a false discovery rate threshold of 0.05.

Sequenced sample: PBMCs. This receptor was taken from a man aged 40-50 years in good health and CMV-seronegative.

Here the CDR3 DNA reads TGTGCCAGCAGTTTGTCCCCGAGTCTTTACGAGCAGTACTTC. Amino acid sequence: CASSLSPSLYEQYF. V gene TRBV6-5 combines with J gene TRBJ2-7, with D unresolved. With 4 bases removed from V and 4 bases from J, the gap between germline ends came to 14 bases. Per the germline V gene, CDR1 is MNHEY and CDR2 is SVGAGI. This CDR3 has 14 residues.